A single sample gave rise to the 9 T cell receptor beta chains below, sequenced in a study of response to subunit inactivated influenza vaccine. Each CDR3 protein gets one entry after TCRdb re-called the RT-PCR reads with MiXCR. The table records 500,000 to 600,000 distinct CDR3 sequences, 12% to 15% of them present only once. The sequenced sample was PBMCs from blood, obtained less than 13 days after vaccination. These receptors came from a man aged 45-65 years who received an inactivated influenza vaccine.

This rearrangement joins TRBV5-5 to TRBJ2-7, with a tentative D call TRBD2 (5 bases). Germline CDR1 is SGHKS and CDR2 is YYEKEE (reference sequence). The length of the CDR3 is 14 residues. Trimming stripped 1 base from V and 2 bases from J, with 10 bases between. The CDR3: CASSLFTGTYEQYF. The CDR3 DNA is TGTGCCAGCAGCTTGTTTACGGGAACCTACGAGCAGTACTTC.

The J gene is TRBJ1-1, the V gene TRBV6-5, with 12 nucleotides matching TRBD1. The CDR3 contains 17 residues. CDR1 is MNHEY, CDR2 SVGAGI, per germline. With 2 bases clipped from V and 1 base from J, the junction kept 5 bases outside the gene matches. Here the CDR3 reads CASSYLGQGAPNTEAFF. CDR3 bases: TGTGCCAGCAGTTACCTGGGACAGGGGGCACCGAACACTGAAGCTTTCTTT.

This clonotype occurred a few times. J is TRBJ1-2 and V is TRBV11-2, with 8 bases aligning to TRBD1. The ends lost 3 bases at V and 2 bases at J; junction bases unmatched: 8. The germline V gene has CDR1 SGHAT and CDR2 FQNNGV. This CDR3 comprises 16 residues. CDR3 sequence: CASSFGPRDRNYGYTF. CDR3 DNA sequence: TGTGCCAGCAGCTTTGGCCCCCGGGACAGGAACTATGGCTACACCTTC.

The V gene is TRBV29-1, the J gene TRBJ2-2; 9 bases line up with TRBD1. Germline V lookup: CDR1 SQVTM, CDR2 ANQGSEA. J was trimmed by 6 bases and V by 7 bases; bases with no gene match: 6. CDR3 length equals 13 residues. The CDR3 DNA reads TGCAGCGCCGGACAGGGGAGGTCCGGGGAGCTGTTTTTT. Its protein is CSAGQGRSGELFF.

At least ten counts were recorded for this clonotype. The chain is built from TRBV28 and TRBJ1-6, with 8 bases lining up with TRBD1. Germline-derived CDR1 and CDR2 are MDHEN and SYDVKM. After removal of 6 bases from V and 4 bases from J, the junction contained 11 bases not matched to a gene. The CDR3 covers 17 residues. This chain's CDR3 is CASSKTGALRYNSPLHF. CDR3 nucleotides: TGTGCCAGCAGCAAGACAGGGGCGCTCCGATATAATTCACCCCTCCACTTT.

This clonotype has just a few counts. J is TRBJ2-7 and V is TRBV7-2; 12 bases align to TRBD2. CDR3 size: 17 residues. After removal of 1 base from V and 2 bases from J, the junction contained 6 bases not matched to a gene. Germline V lookup: CDR1 SGHTA, CDR2 FQGNSA. The CDR3 sequence: CASSLGGLAGSPYEQYF. DNA for the CDR3: TGTGCCAGCAGCTTAGGAGGACTAGCGGGGTCCCCCTACGAGCAGTACTTC.

This chain links TRBV2 with TRBJ2-5; a weak D match, TRBD2 (6 bases). The CDR3 sequence is 13 residues long. V was clipped by 1 base and J by 8 bases, with 11 bases between them. The V gene's germline CDR1 is SNHLY and CDR2 FYNNEI. The CDR3 here is CASSEVRRDTQYF. The CDR3 DNA is TGTGCCAGCAGTGAAGTTCGGCGGGATACCCAGTACTTC.

The J gene is TRBJ2-7, the V gene TRBV7-8, with 9 nucleotides matching TRBD2. The CDR3 is 16 residues long. The trim removed 5 bases at V and 2 bases at J, leaving 10 bases unmatched. Per germline, CDR1 SGHVS and CDR2 FQNEAQ. This CDR3 is CASSPYGVAGAYEQYF. The CDR3 nucleotides are TGTGCCAGCAGCCCTTATGGTGTAGCGGGAGCCTACGAGCAGTACTTC.

This clonotype has ten or more counts. V usage is TRBV5-6 and J usage is TRBJ1-1; D not resolved. Trimming cost V 2 bases and J 7 bases, with 9 bases left between them. The CDR3 runs 12 residues. Germline V gene lookup returns CDR1 SGHDT and CDR2 YYEEEE. The CDR3 sequence: CASSFEDFEAFF. The DNA of the CDR3 is TGTGCCAGCAGCTTTGAGGATTTTGAAGCTTTCTTT.